The sequence of this TCR beta chain was determined in a study of blood T cell repertoires in COVID-19. About the study: The analysed material was cDNA or gDNA that came from T cells, B-cell-depleted T cells, or PBMCs.

Authors' processing steps: Quantification of nucleated cells was approximated via reference gene primer amplification. Here immunoSEQ multiplex PCR was the method, and the copy in TCRdb shows in-frame clones only, minus some. Clonal size and the V and J genes are those of that table, whereas D and trimming came from the DNA. This repertoire shows 150,000 to 200,000 clones, 80% to 90% found once; its top ten account for roughly 8.6%. This clone was seen just once. V shed 3 bases and J 15 bases; nucleotides not matched to a gene: 19. Germline CDR1 and CDR2: MNHEY and SMNVEV (reference sequence). The CDR3 sequence is 17 residues long.

V usage is TRBV27 and J usage is TRBJ2-1, with 11 bases lining up with TRBD2. Specimen: peripheral blood. The source of this sequence is a man aged 60 to 75 with acute or convalescent COVID-19. CDR3 loop: CASSFLGGLAEGRGLFF. Written as DNA, the CDR3 is TGTGCCAGCAGTTTCCTCGGGGGACTAGCGGAGGGGAGGGGTCTGTTCTTC.